Listed here are 10 T cell receptor beta chains from one sample, sequenced in a study of blood T cell repertoires in COVID-19. This table comes from immunoSEQ multiplex PCR, and its TCRdb copy is limited to in-frame clones, with some not included. The table records approximately 170,000 clones, approximately 85% of them present only once. Sequencing was performed on peripheral blood. These receptor sequences come from a man older than 75 with COVID-19, enrolled during active disease.

The count of this clone is one. V gene TRBV5-4 combines with J gene TRBJ1-6; perhaps TRBD1 as D (6 bases). Trimming took 0 bases from V and 0 from J, leaving 10 bases between them. Germline values: CDR1 SGHNT, CDR2 YYREEE (reference sequence). This CDR3 region has 17 residues. The CDR3 DNA is TGTGCCAGCAGCTTGGGGGGACACAACTCCTATAATTCACCCCTCCACTTT. Protein product: CASSLGGHNSYNSPLHF.

J is TRBJ1-1 and V is TRBV7-3, with TRBD1 identical over 10 bases. The CDR3 consists of 17 residues. Germline values: CDR1 SGHTA, CDR2 FQGTGA. V lost 0 bases to trimming and J lost 4 bases; unmatched junction nucleotides: 8. The DNA of the CDR3 is TGTGCCAGCAGCTTAACGGGACCGGGACAGGGGAGCACTGAAGCTTTCTTT. Translation gives CASSLTGPGQGSTEAFF.

The chain joins TRBV2 to TRBJ1-4, with TRBD1 as a possible D gene (5 bases). The CDR3 is made up of 12 amino acids. Germline CDR1 and CDR2: SNHLY and FYNNEI. The V gene lost 9 bases and the J gene lost 3 bases, with 8 bases spanning the gap. CDR3 nucleotides: TGTGCCAGAGGGGCCCCTAATGAAAAACTGTTTTTT. It encodes CARGAPNEKLFF.

The chain links TRBV6-5 to TRBJ2-2; 8 positions agree with TRBD1. Per the germline V gene, CDR1 is MNHEY and CDR2 is SVGAGI. The trim removed 6 bases at V and 4 bases at J, leaving 7 bases unmatched. The CDR3 runs 15 residues. The CDR3 nucleotides are TGTGCCAGCAGCCGACAGGGGTTCGGCACCGGGGAGCTGTTTTTT. It codes for CASSRQGFGTGELFF.

The chain is built from TRBV7-9 and TRBJ2-1; D gene uncertain. This CDR3 has 14 amino acids. V lost 0 bases and J lost 2, with 5 bases in between. Germline loops: CDR1 SEHNR, CDR2 FQNEAQ (reference sequence). Here the CDR3 reads CASSLAAAYNEQFF. CDR3 DNA: TGTGCCAGCAGCTTAGCGGCAGCCTACAATGAGCAGTTCTTC.

The V gene is TRBV7-6, the J gene TRBJ1-4, with 9 bases aligning to TRBD1. There are 15 residues in the CDR3. The germline V gene encodes CDR1 SGHVS and CDR2 FNYEAQ. V shed 5 bases, J shed 8 bases, and the junction held 9 bases outside the gene matches. CDR3 in DNA: TGTGCCAGCAGCCTGGGACAGGGACGGCGGGAAAAACTGTTTTTT. Translation: CASSLGQGRREKLFF.

The count of this clone is one. The CDR3 DNA is TGCGCCAGCAGCTTGAGGTCGGGGAGGGTACTTGGGCTGTCCAATGGTGTGAACACTGAAGCTTTCTTT. It yields the protein CASSLRSGRVLGLSNGVNTEAFF. The chain has TRBV5-1 and TRBJ1-1; D uncertain. There are 23 residues in the CDR3. Germline V gene sequence: CDR1 SGHRS, CDR2 YFSETQ. V was shortened by 1 base and J by 0 bases, with 34 bases between the two germline ends. Based on the CDR3 plus reference TRBV5-1 and TRBJ1-1, the full variable domain is KAGVTQTPRYLIKTRGQQVTLSCSPISGHRSVSWYQQTPGQGLQFLFEYFSETQRNKGNFPGRFSGRQFSNSRSEMNVSTLELGDSALYLCASSLRSGRVLGLSNGVNTEAFFGQGTRLTVV.

The CDR3 reads CASSVMPEAEAFF. For the CDR3, the DNA is TGTGCCAGCAGCGTAATGCCGGAGGCTGAAGCTTTCTTT. The chain has TRBV9 and TRBJ1-1; D gene ambiguous. This CDR3 has 13 amino acids. Trimming left V 1 base short and J 6 bases short, with 10 bases between. CDR1 SGDLS and CDR2 YYNGEE come from the germline V gene.

V usage is TRBV12-3 or TRBV12-4 and J usage is TRBJ2-3, with TRBD1 as a possible D gene (6 bases). This CDR3 comprises 13 residues. In DNA form, the CDR3 reads TGTGCGGCGGGTAGGGGGTCCCCAGATACGCAGTATTTT. Amino acids: CAAGRGSPDTQYF.

The V gene is TRBV5-1, the J gene TRBJ1-2; 8 bases line up with TRBD1. The length of the CDR3 is 16 residues. Germline values: CDR1 SGHRS, CDR2 YFSETQ. Germline trimming cut 3 bases from V and 7 bases from J; bases unmatched to any gene: 14. The CDR3 DNA is TGCGCCAGCAGCTCGATGGAGGGCCAGGGGGCGCGTGGCTACACCTTC. Encoded protein: CASSSMEGQGARGYTF.